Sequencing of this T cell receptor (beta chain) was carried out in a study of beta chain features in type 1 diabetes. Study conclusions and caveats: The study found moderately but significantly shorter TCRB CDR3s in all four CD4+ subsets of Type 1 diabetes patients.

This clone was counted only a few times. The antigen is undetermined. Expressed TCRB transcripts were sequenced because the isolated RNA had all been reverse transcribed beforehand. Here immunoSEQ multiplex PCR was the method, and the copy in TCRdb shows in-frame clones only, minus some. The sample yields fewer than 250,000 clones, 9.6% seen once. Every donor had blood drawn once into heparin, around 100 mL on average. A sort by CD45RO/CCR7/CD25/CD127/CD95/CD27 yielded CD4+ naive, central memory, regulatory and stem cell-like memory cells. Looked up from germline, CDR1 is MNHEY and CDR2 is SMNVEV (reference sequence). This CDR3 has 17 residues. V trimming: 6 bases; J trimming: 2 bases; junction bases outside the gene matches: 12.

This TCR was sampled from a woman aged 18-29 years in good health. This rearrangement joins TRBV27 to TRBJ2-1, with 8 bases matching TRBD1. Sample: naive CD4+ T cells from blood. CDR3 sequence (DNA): TGTGCCAGCAGACCCACCGGACAGGGCCGAGCCTACAATGAGCAGTTCTTC. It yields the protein CASRPTGQGRAYNEQFF.